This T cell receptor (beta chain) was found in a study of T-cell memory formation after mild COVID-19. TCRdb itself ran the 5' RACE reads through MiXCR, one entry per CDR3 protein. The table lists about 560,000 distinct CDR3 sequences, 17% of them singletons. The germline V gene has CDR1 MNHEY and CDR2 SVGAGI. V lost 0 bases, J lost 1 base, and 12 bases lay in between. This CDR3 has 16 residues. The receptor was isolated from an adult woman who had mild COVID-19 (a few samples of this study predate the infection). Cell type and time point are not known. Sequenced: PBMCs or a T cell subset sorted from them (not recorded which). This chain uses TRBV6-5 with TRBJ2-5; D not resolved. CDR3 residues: CASSYSQAGGQETQYF. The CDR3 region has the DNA TGTGCCAGCAGTTACTCTCAGGCCGGCGGCCAAGAGACCCAGTACTTC.